A selection of T cell receptor beta chains follows, all from one sample in a study of cytomegalovirus exposure and HLA in healthy donors. Data came from immunoSEQ multiplex PCR; TCRdb stores just in-frame clones and leaves some out. Here the sample spans roughly 110,000 clones, roughly 82% being singletons. The sequenced sample consisted of PBMCs. The receptors were sampled from a man in his forties or fifties in good health and CMV-seronegative. The CDR3 runs from the conserved cysteine through the conserved F or W. Fields, in order: J gene, V gene, CDR3 protein.

j_gene: TRBJ2-5
v_gene: TRBV18
CDR3aa: CASSPIQGWVQETQYF

j_gene: TRBJ1-3
v_gene: TRBV29-1
CDR3aa: CSVEDLAASGNTIYF

j_gene: TRBJ1-5
v_gene: TRBV19
CDR3aa: CASNGQGTSNQPQHF

j_gene: TRBJ2-7
v_gene: TRBV4-1
CDR3aa: CASSPGGTYEQYF

j_gene: TRBJ1-1
v_gene: TRBV2
CDR3aa: CASLLGQMNTEAFF

j_gene: TRBJ1-5
v_gene: TRBV6-1
CDR3aa: CASTQGLGQPQHF

j_gene: TRBJ2-5
v_gene: TRBV7-7
CDR3aa: CASSLATLTSGAQETQYF

j_gene: TRBJ2-5
v_gene: TRBV7-6
CDR3aa: CASSLAGGNQETQYF

j_gene: TRBJ1-5
v_gene: TRBV25-1
CDR3aa: CASSEGGTGVSSNQPQHF

j_gene: TRBJ2-2
v_gene: TRBV29-1
CDR3aa: CSVADSGGPNTGELFF

j_gene: TRBJ2-7
v_gene: TRBV7-6
CDR3aa: CASSSPGTGVSYEQYF

j_gene: TRBJ2-3
v_gene: TRBV18
CDR3aa: CASSPSGSTSGDTQYF

j_gene: TRBJ1-2
v_gene: TRBV6-1
CDR3aa: CASSALAQGNGYTF

j_gene: TRBJ2-7
v_gene: TRBV5-8
CDR3aa: CASSLFQGHGQYF

j_gene: TRBJ1-1
v_gene: TRBV5-1
CDR3aa: CASSLAGTGFGTEAFF

j_gene: TRBJ2-3
v_gene: TRBV11-1
CDR3aa: CASSLFLSSTDTQYF

j_gene: TRBJ1-2
v_gene: TRBV29-1
CDR3aa: CSVRGIHGYTF

j_gene: TRBJ1-5
v_gene: TRBV5-1
CDR3aa: CASSLQGLQPQHF

j_gene: TRBJ2-2
v_gene: TRBV30
CDR3aa: CAINRGLRESGELFF

j_gene: TRBJ2-2
v_gene: TRBV4-2
CDR3aa: CASSQELLAGDGGELFF

j_gene: TRBJ1-2
v_gene: TRBV2
CDR3aa: CASSKTGGDGYTF

j_gene: TRBJ2-3
v_gene: TRBV12-5
CDR3aa: CASGLRLTSTDTQYF

j_gene: TRBJ1-2
v_gene: TRBV11-2
CDR3aa: CASSLGLLYGYTF

j_gene: TRBJ1-6
v_gene: TRBV5-1
CDR3aa: CASSLGQERTSPLHF

j_gene: TRBJ1-2
v_gene: TRBV6-6
CDR3aa: CASRGTVTNYGYTF

j_gene: TRBJ2-2
v_gene: TRBV4-3
CDR3aa: CASSRSGGGTTGELFF

j_gene: TRBJ1-2
v_gene: TRBV5-4
CDR3aa: CASSAPTGSRGYTF

j_gene: TRBJ1-1
v_gene: TRBV6-5
CDR3aa: CASSDRLSTEAFF

j_gene: TRBJ2-3
v_gene: TRBV6-5
CDR3aa: CASCQAGGTDTQYF

j_gene: TRBJ2-7
v_gene: TRBV2
CDR3aa: CASRGSGGFSYEQYF

j_gene: TRBJ2-5
v_gene: TRBV4-2
CDR3aa: CASSHPGQRQETQYF

j_gene: TRBJ1-2
v_gene: TRBV5-1
CDR3aa: CASSPSGMNGYTF

j_gene: TRBJ2-3
v_gene: TRBV5-4
CDR3aa: CASSLEQDTQYF

j_gene: TRBJ1-4
v_gene: TRBV6-5
CDR3aa: CASTRQGVGKLFF

j_gene: TRBJ1-6
v_gene: TRBV6-5
CDR3aa: CAVREEGGLNSPLHF

j_gene: TRBJ2-7
v_gene: TRBV30
CDR3aa: CAWSGLAKRGSYEQYF

j_gene: TRBJ1-5
v_gene: TRBV6-4
CDR3aa: CASSADSFSNQPQHF

j_gene: TRBJ1-1
v_gene: TRBV5-4
CDR3aa: CASSLDRIYTDRAFF

j_gene: TRBJ2-5
v_gene: TRBV9
CDR3aa: CASSVGAQGGQETQYF

j_gene: TRBJ1-4
v_gene: TRBV6-1
CDR3aa: CASSEGGASNEKLFF

j_gene: TRBJ1-1
v_gene: TRBV7-9
CDR3aa: CASSREGKAFF

j_gene: TRBJ1-5
v_gene: TRBV7-8
CDR3aa: CASSRQNSYHQPQHF

j_gene: TRBJ2-5
v_gene: TRBV9
CDR3aa: CASSPGRTGLLGETQYF

j_gene: TRBJ2-1
v_gene: TRBV5-1
CDR3aa: CASSESTGPGEQFF

j_gene: TRBJ1-2
v_gene: TRBV30
CDR3aa: CAWSQSGYGYTF

j_gene: TRBJ1-1
v_gene: TRBV5-1
CDR3aa: CASSLGGGNTEAFF

j_gene: TRBJ2-3
v_gene: TRBV7-9
CDR3aa: CASSSSGGVADTQYF

j_gene: TRBJ2-7
v_gene: TRBV5-1
CDR3aa: CASSPTSGGYEQYF

j_gene: TRBJ2-7
v_gene: TRBV27
CDR3aa: CASSIYRGTGGDEQYF

j_gene: TRBJ2-1
v_gene: TRBV5-8
CDR3aa: CASSFPRVQDNEQFF

j_gene: TRBJ1-3
v_gene: TRBV10-1
CDR3aa: CATAEGESYSGNTIYF

j_gene: TRBJ1-3
v_gene: TRBV6-5
CDR3aa: CASSRGTSEGNTIYF

j_gene: TRBJ1-2
v_gene: TRBV29-1
CDR3aa: CSVEDPAASYGYTF

j_gene: TRBJ1-5
v_gene: TRBV6-5
CDR3aa: CATWRGGNQPQHF

j_gene: TRBJ1-2
v_gene: TRBV4-1
CDR3aa: CASSQFPASGQGRRGYTF